This TCR beta chain was recovered during a study of cytomegalovirus exposure and HLA in healthy donors. Produced via immunoSEQ multiplex PCR; TCRdb's table is partial and in-frame only. The table includes around 180,000 clones, about 82% detected once. In germline, CDR1 is SGHDT, CDR2 YYEEEE. The length of the CDR3 is 14 residues. J gave up 1 base and V 4 bases, and 5 bases lay outside the gene matches. This chain joins TRBV5-6 and TRBJ2-7, with TRBD1 matching 7 bases. Specimen: PBMCs. This TCR came from a young woman in good health and CMV-seronegative. CDR3 bases: TGTGCCAGCAGCCCTAGGGACAGTTCCTACGAGCAGTACTTC. Translated, it gives CASSPRDSSYEQYF.